This T cell receptor (beta chain) was observed in a study of monozygotic twins with inflammatory bowel disease. Each CDR3 protein gets one entry in TCRdb, which reprocessed the 5' RACE reads and gives no DNA. The sample table sets out 420,000 or so distinct CDR3 sequences. Germline V CDR1 and CDR2: LNHDA, SQIVND (reference sequence). The CDR3 covers 15 residues. The clonotype was recovered from a human donor with ulcerative colitis or Crohn's disease, or a healthy co-twin of an affected twin (not recorded which). What was sequenced was blood. This chain connects TRBV19 to TRBJ1-2; TCRdb's D call, TRBD1, is unchecked because there is no DNA. The CDR3 reads CASSPRPADYYGYTF.